This T cell receptor beta chain was sequenced during a study of T cell responses to AZD1222 COVID-19 vaccine. Trimming stripped 0 bases from V and 4 bases from J, with 15 bases between. This CDR3 spans 16 amino acids. Germline V gene data show CDR1 as KGHSH and CDR2 as LQKENI. Study-wide results and caveats: Distributed over spike, vaccine-associated CD4 TCRs predominated at 160-218 and 743-854. Spike-specific TCR breadth and depth were elevated following two AZD1222 doses.

Comment on this clone: Its antigen is still unknown.

Sequenced by immunoSEQ multiplex PCR; TCRdb stores in-frame clones only, minus some. Among 110,000 or so clones listed, roughly 90% were seen once. This receptor was obtained from an adult in good health. Sequencing was performed on peripheral blood, taken on day 0 of AZD1222 vaccination. This chain joins TRBV18 and TRBJ1-1; D is ambiguous. The CDR3 DNA reads TGTGCCAGCTCACCACCAATGCCGGGCATAGGCACTGAAGCTTTCTTT. It codes for CASSPPMPGIGTEAFF.